This TCR beta chain was sequenced for a study of OX40 agonist ivuxolimab in advanced cancers. Study-level information: Averaging roughly 60 years in age, with a range of about 23 to 79, the cohort was about 86% male.

The table came from immunoSEQ multiplex PCR; TCRdb's copy has only in-frame clones and leaves some out. This sample yields roughly 90,000 clones, of which under 95% are seen a single time; 0.3% to 0.4% belongs to the top ten. Regarding the study as a whole: Clones of CD4+ and CD8+ blood T cells grew by week 6 at doses of 0.1 to 3.0 mg/kg.

With regard to this clone: Its matching antigen is unknown.

The CDR3 length is 13 residues. Per germline, CDR1 KGHSH and CDR2 LQKENI. V shed 2 bases and J shed 6 bases, with 10 bases lying between them. This chain joins TRBV18 and TRBJ1-2, with D possibly being TRBD1 (5 bases). The material sequenced was CD4+ or CD8+ T cells sorted from blood, taken in a trial of the OX40 agonist ivuxolimab. The sequence came from an adult with an advanced solid tumor such as melanoma, head and neck, liver or kidney cancer. The CDR3 sequence is CASSPEGANGYTF. The DNA of the CDR3 is TGTGCCAGCTCACCAGAAGGGGCAAATGGCTACACCTTC.